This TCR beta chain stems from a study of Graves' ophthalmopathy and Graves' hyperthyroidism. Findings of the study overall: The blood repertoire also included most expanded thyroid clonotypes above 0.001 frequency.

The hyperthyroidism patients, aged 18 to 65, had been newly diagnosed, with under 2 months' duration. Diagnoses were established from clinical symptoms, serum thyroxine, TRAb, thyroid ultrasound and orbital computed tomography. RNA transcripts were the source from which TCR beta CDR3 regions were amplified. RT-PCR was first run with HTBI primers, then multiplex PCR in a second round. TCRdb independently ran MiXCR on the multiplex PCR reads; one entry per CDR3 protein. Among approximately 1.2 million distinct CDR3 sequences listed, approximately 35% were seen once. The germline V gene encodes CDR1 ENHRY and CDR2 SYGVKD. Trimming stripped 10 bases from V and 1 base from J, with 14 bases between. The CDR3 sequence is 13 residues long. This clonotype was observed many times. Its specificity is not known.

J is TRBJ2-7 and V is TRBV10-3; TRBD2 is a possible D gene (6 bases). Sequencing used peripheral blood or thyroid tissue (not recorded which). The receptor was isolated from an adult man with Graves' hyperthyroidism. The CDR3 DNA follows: TGTGCCAGCAGCTACGCGGGGTCCTACGAGCAGTACTTC. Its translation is CASSYAGSYEQYF.